The present entry profiles one T cell receptor (beta chain) with its context. Its antigen specificity is not known. Base qualities are not provided; no much larger clone lies one nucleotide away. The data were obtained in a study of blood T cells in healthy people across ages (dated by TCRdb to about 2015). About the full investigation: In model experiments, roughly one uniquely barcoded TCR beta cDNA molecule per two T cells was captured by template switching. The donors were split into four age groups: young (average about 15 years), middle-aged (39), aged (approximately 60) and long-lived (under 85). The study analyzed two additional independent replicas of 1 million unique cDNA reads from the same blood draw for two donors, one aged 18 to 30 and one aged 80 or older. Age-related changes in TCR beta repertoire diversity were measured in the study by deep sequencing normalized with unique cDNA molecular identifiers. To avoid experimental bias, donors of different ages were randomly spread across the sequencing lanes.

What the study reported, not specific to this receptor: There was a strong correlation between observed TCR beta diversity and the percentage of naive T cells measured by flow cytometry. Since profiling was done on bulk unsorted PBMCs, naive and antigen-experienced compartments could not be conclusively compared. The CMV infection status of donors was not known, potentially confounding age-related changes in expanded clonotypes. Compared with the aged group, the long-lived group had more naive CD4+ T cells, fewer expanded clones and increased TCR diversity, suggesting age selection. Estimates of total diversity based on one million sequenced T cells were considered lower bounds and underestimates. Observed TCR beta diversity per million T cells fell roughly linearly with age, and a significant reduction was already apparent by age roughly 40.

V loses 0 bases at its end and J loses 3 bases; junction bases beyond the gene matches: 1. From the germline V gene (reference sequence), CDR1 is MNHEY and CDR2 is SMNVEV. From cysteine to phenylalanine, the CDR3 is 14 amino acids long. Here the CDR3 DNA is all that survives: 42 bases in frame from base 1. Donors were roughly 40 systemically healthy Caucasian individuals from Russia aged about 6 to 100 years. Each donor gave ten milliliters of peripheral blood, drawn into EDTA-treated Vacutainer tubes. PBMCs were isolated by Ficoll-Paque density-gradient centrifugation, with at least 7 million obtained per sample. Total RNA, at least 6 micrograms per sample, was extracted from PBMCs with Trizol reagent. The percentages of naive CD45RAhigh/CD27high T cells were determined by flow cytometry on a PBMC aliquot from every donor. Preparation of the library involved 5' RACE. The run used an Illumina HiSeq 2500. A second PCR of 7 to 11 cycles was performed with a sample-barcoded 5' primer and a J-beta primer mix. Each TCR beta cDNA molecule received a unique molecular identifier from a template-switch 5' adaptor carrying 12 random nucleotides. Each sample yielded at least 2.5 million CDR3-containing paired-end reads. First-strand cDNA was synthesized from all RNA with the Mint cDNA synthesis kit, primed by a TRBC-specific oligonucleotide. Following uracil-DNA glycosylase treatment, a first 18-cycle PCR with universal primers M1SS and BC2_uni_R was performed on all cDNA. The authors processed their data as follows. For normalization, 1 million high-quality reads were randomly selected from each sample, with every read carrying a distinct molecular identifier. Instead of being binned into consensus sequences, reads with shared molecular identifiers were discarded. MiTCR, run with a Q25 quality threshold and the strictest error-elimination algorithm, handled CDR3 identification, clonotype clustering and error correction. A nonparametric unseen species model with Euler transformation was used to estimate lower-bound total TCR beta diversity. TCRdb's own reprocessing of the public reads used fastp at Q25 and MiXCR and kept productive beta chains. Entries that share a CDR3 protein sequence are merged under the most common genes and DNA. The V and J calls follow TCRdb's processing rather than the paper's. This sample gives 2 million or so distinct CDR3 sequences in total; around half of them show up just once. Approximately 2.1% of the sample goes to the ten largest clones.

The source is a woman aged 40 to 50 in good health. The chain uses TRBV27 and TRBJ1-2, with 7 bases matching TRBD1. The sequenced sample was blood. CDR3 reads: CASSLSQGDYGYTF. The DNA reads TGTGCCAGCAGTTTATCCCAGGGGGACTATGGCTACACCTTC.